The 29 T cell receptor beta chains reported below all come from one sample, sequenced in a study of shared clonotypes between healthy human individuals (dated by TCRdb to about 2020). The protocol used for the library was the immunoSEQ multiplex PCR assay. What TCRdb holds here is the immuneACCESS table cut down to in-frame rearrangements. Part of the clones is not present; checked against another copy, under half of the missing clones reflect an unresolved V gene, and the others are unexplained. A total of some 2 million clones appear in this sample, about 95% of them only once. Clones ranked in the top ten supply about 1.1% of the sample. For the CD8 naive samples, CD45RO-negative cells were positively selected for CCR7, yielding a CD45RA+CCR7+ population from which TemRA cells were excluded. The sequencing sample was made of naive CD8+ T cells sorted from blood. Explained via the paper, the cell subset or site label denotes: CD45RA+CCR7+. The receptors derive from a man aged 18 to 35 in good health.

The chain recombines TRBV4-1 with TRBJ2-7; the match to TRBD1 covers 8 bases. With V trimmed by 1 base and J by 0 bases, 5 bases remained unmatched. The germline CDR1 and CDR2 sequences are MGHRA and YSYEKL. The CDR3 is 16 amino acids. This chain's CDR3 is CASSQVLTGGSYEQYF. CDR3 nucleotide sequence: TGCGCCAGCAGCCAAGTTTTAACAGGGGGCTCCTACGAGCAGTACTTC.

A note on this clone: The identical CDR3 is also encoded by other nucleotide sequences in the sample. V is TRBV11-2 and J is TRBJ2-7; TRBD1 is a possible D gene (5 bases). Trimming took off 0 bases at V and 4 bases at J, with 10 bases between the two ends. The CDR3 contains 14 residues. Germline V gene sequence: CDR1 SGHAT, CDR2 FQNNGV. The CDR3 nucleotides read TGTGCCAGCAGCTTAGATGGCAGGGCATACGAGCAGTACTTC. The encoded protein is CASSLDGRAYEQYF.

Note on this clone: This sample includes further DNA sequences coding for the same CDR3. This rearrangement joins TRBV2 to TRBJ2-3; D is unclear. The CDR3 is 10 residues long. V lost 6 bases and J 6 bases, leaving 4 bases between the germline ends. Germline V CDR1 and CDR2: SNHLY, FYNNEI. The CDR3 region has the DNA TGTGCCAGCAGCCGGGATACGCAGTATTTT. As protein: CASSRDTQYF.

The rearrangement links TRBV19 to TRBJ2-2; D might be TRBD1 (6 bases). The CDR3 totals 14 residues. V was clipped by 9 bases and J by 0 bases, with 11 bases between them. Germline V gene data show CDR1 as LNHDA and CDR2 as SQIVND (reference sequence). CDR3: CASLGHSNTGELFF. In DNA form, the CDR3 reads TGTGCCAGCTTGGGACATTCGAACACCGGGGAGCTGTTTTTT.

The V and J genes are TRBV7-6 and TRBJ1-5; D uncertain. This CDR3 has 15 amino acids. Between the trimmed V and J ends, which lost 1 base and 6 bases, there was a span of 13 bases. Germline lookup yields CDR1 SGHVS and CDR2 FNYEAQ. DNA for the CDR3: TGTGCCAGCAGCTTAGTTATGGGAGGCAGTCAGCCCCAGCATTTT. Translation: CASSLVMGGSQPQHF.

This clone was found once. This rearrangement joins TRBV28 to TRBJ2-7; D is unresolved. Germline CDR1 is MDHEN and CDR2 is SYDVKM. V lost 2 bases to trimming and J lost 6 bases, with 8 bases between them. The CDR3 sequence is 12 residues long. CDR3 protein: CASSLAFREQYF. CDR3 DNA: TGTGCCAGCAGTTTAGCTTTTCGCGAGCAGTACTTC.

V gene TRBV30 combines with J gene TRBJ2-3; 11 bases are a match to TRBD2. The CDR3 is made up of 15 amino acids. The germline CDR1 and CDR2 sequences are GTSNPN and SVGIG (reference sequence). J lost 4 bases, V lost 5 bases, and 8 bases had no gene match. The CDR3 spells CAWELAGGPADTQYF. The CDR3 nucleotides read TGTGCCTGGGAATTAGCGGGAGGGCCTGCAGATACGCAGTATTTT.

This clone was counted only a few times. Other DNA sequences in the sample encode the same CDR3. This sequence joins TRBV7-9 and TRBJ1-5; D is ambiguous. The CDR3 covers 13 residues. V lost 5 bases and J lost 3, with 8 bases in between. Germline assignment: CDR1 SEHNR and CDR2 FQNEAQ (reference sequence). CDR3 coding DNA: TGTGCCAGCAGCCTGAATTCCAATCAGCCCCAGCATTTT. Protein sequence: CASSLNSNQPQHF. Full variable domain (missing parts from reference TRBV7-9 and TRBJ1-5): DTGVSQNPRHKITKRGQNVTFRCDPISEHNRLYWYRQTLGQGPEFLTYFQNEAQLEKSRLLSDRFSAERPKGSFSTLEIQRTEQGDSAMYLCASSLNSNQPQHFGDGTRLSIL.

The rearrangement uses TRBV6-4 and TRBJ1-3, with D perhaps TRBD1 (5 bases). Germline V gene lookup returns CDR1 MRHNA and CDR2 SNTAGT. V shed 4 bases and J shed 9 bases, with 10 bases lying between them. CDR3 size: 12 residues. As DNA, the CDR3 is TGTGCCAGCAGTGCCCTCAGGGTCACCATATATTTT. Residues: CASSALRVTIYF.

This clone was observed a handful of times. This specimen includes other DNA sequences encoding the same CDR3. V and J are TRBV10-1 and TRBJ2-7, with unresolved D. Germline V gene sequence: CDR1 WNHNN, CDR2 SYGVQD (reference sequence). CDR3 size: 13 residues. Deletions cut 2 bases from V and 0 bases from J, with 5 bases between. The CDR3 is CASSESDSYEQYF. The CDR3 nucleotides read TGCGCCAGCAGTGAGAGCGACTCCTACGAGCAGTACTTC.

The chain joins TRBV30 to TRBJ2-1, with 11 bases matching TRBD1. Trimming took 5 bases from V and 6 from J; bases not matched to a gene: 0. The CDR3 loop spans 12 amino acids. Germline V CDR1 and CDR2: GTSNPN, SVGIG (reference sequence). DNA of the CDR3: TGTGCCTGGGGGACAGGGGGCAATGAGCAGTTCTTC. Its translation: CAWGTGGNEQFF.

The CDR3 region is CASSSFQGGDSKPGELFF. The CDR3 DNA reads TGTGCCAGCAGCTCCTTCCAGGGGGGGGACTCAAAGCCTGGGGAGCTGTTTTTT. The J gene is TRBJ2-2, the V gene TRBV7-9, with D perhaps TRBD1 or TRBD2 (7 bases each). Germline loops: CDR1 SEHNR, CDR2 FQNEAQ (reference sequence). This CDR3 region has 18 residues. Trimming removed 4 bases at V and 8 bases at J, with 26 bases between.

The chain recombines TRBV29-1 with TRBJ2-7; D ambiguous. V gave up 4 bases and J gave up 0 bases, with 7 bases separating them. Germline loops: CDR1 SQVTM, CDR2 ANQGSEA. This CDR3 is built from 12 residues. CDR3 sequence reads: CSVGSSSYEQYF. The CDR3 DNA follows: TGCAGCGTTGGCTCGAGCTCCTACGAGCAGTACTTC.

The CDR3 here is CSGDREDYGYTF. The CDR3 DNA sequence: TGCAGTGGGGACAGGGAGGACTATGGCTACACCTTC. This sequence joins TRBV29-1 and TRBJ1-2; 9 nucleotides agree with TRBD1. Looked up from germline, CDR1 is SQVTM and CDR2 is ANQGSEA. The CDR3 spans 12 residues.

A note on this clone: Within the sample, other DNA sequences also encode this same CDR3. The V gene is TRBV28, the J gene TRBJ2-7; 9 positions agree with TRBD2. Germline V CDR1 and CDR2: MDHEN, SYDVKM. V shed 2 bases, J shed 2 bases, and the junction held 1 base outside the gene matches. This CDR3 is built from 14 residues. CDR3 bases: TGTGCCAGCAGTTTACTAGCGGGGACCTACGAGCAGTACTTC. Residues: CASSLLAGTYEQYF.

In regard to this clone: An end of the junction differs from the germline gene, which may be a read error. This sequence joins TRBV7-8 and TRBJ1-1, with D unresolved. This CDR3 has 11 residues. Germline CDR1 SGHVS, CDR2 FQNEAQ. CDR3 in amino acids: CASSLAQGTYF. Written as DNA, the CDR3 is TGTGCCAGCAGCTTAGCTCAAGGAACCTACTTT.

The V gene is TRBV9, the J gene TRBJ2-6; no definite D call. The CDR3 contains 14 residues. V was trimmed by 4 bases and J by 3 bases, leaving 8 bases between them. Germline lookup yields CDR1 SGDLS and CDR2 YYNGEE. CDR3 residues: CASSPVNGANVLTF. Here the CDR3 DNA reads TGTGCCAGCAGCCCTGTTAATGGGGCCAACGTCCTGACTTTC.

This clone has just one count. J is TRBJ1-5 and V is TRBV7-9; D perhaps matches TRBD1 (5 bases). Germline CDR1 SEHNR, CDR2 FQNEAQ (reference sequence). V dropped 4 bases and J dropped 0 bases, with 13 bases sitting between them. The CDR3 spans 16 residues. The DNA of the CDR3 is TGTGCCAGCAGCTCAGACGACAGTTATAGCAATCAGCCCCAGCATTTT. Protein product: CASSSDDSYSNQPQHF.

The gene calls are TRBV7-6 and TRBJ1-6; the match to TRBD1 covers 11 bases. Germline CDR1 is SGHVS and CDR2 is FNYEAQ. The CDR3 has 17 residues. After removal of 5 bases from V and 3 bases from J, the junction contained 6 bases not matched to a gene. CDR3 amino acids: CASSQRTGGRYNSPLHF. Written as DNA, the CDR3 is TGTGCCAGCAGCCAAAGGACAGGGGGCCGCTATAATTCACCCCTCCACTTT.

The chain recombines TRBV6-5 with TRBJ2-7, with 8 bases fitting TRBD1. The germline V gene has CDR1 MNHEY and CDR2 SVGAGI. V lost 8 bases to trimming and J lost 5 bases; unmatched junction nucleotides: 14. The CDR3 length is 15 residues. CDR3 in amino acids: CASAGQGLPLDEQYF. The CDR3 bases are TGTGCCAGCGCAGGACAGGGTCTTCCTCTGGACGAGCAGTACTTC.

V and J are TRBV5-1 and TRBJ1-5; no clear D. V lost 0 bases and J lost 4, with 8 bases in between. CDR3 length equals 14 residues. CDR1 is SGHRS and CDR2 is YFSETQ in the germline V gene. CDR3 in DNA: TGCGCCAGCAGCTTGGATGGCACAAATCAGCCCCAGCATTTT. It is translated as CASSLDGTNQPQHF. Full variable domain (missing parts from reference TRBV5-1 and TRBJ1-5): KAGVTQTPRYLIKTRGQQVTLSCSPISGHRSVSWYQQTPGQGLQFLFEYFSETQRNKGNFPGRFSGRQFSNSRSEMNVSTLELGDSALYLCASSLDGTNQPQHFGDGTRLSIL.

The chain joins TRBV19 to TRBJ2-2, with D perhaps matching TRBD1 (6 bases). The germline V gene encodes CDR1 LNHDA and CDR2 SQIVND (reference sequence). Trimming cost V 9 bases and J 5 bases, with 10 bases left between them. The CDR3 is made up of 12 amino acids. The DNA for the CDR3 is TGTGCCAGCCACAGGGATACCGGGGAGCTGTTTTTT. Its protein product is CASHRDTGELFF.

This sequence joins TRBV5-4 and TRBJ1-2; tentatively, D is TRBD1 (6 bases). CDR1 and CDR2 (germline): SGHNT, YYREEE (reference sequence). Trimming shortened V by 4 bases and J by 6 bases, and 25 bases separated the two germline ends. This CDR3 spans 17 amino acids. This chain's CDR3 is CASSHLGGGLSEDGYTF. As DNA, the CDR3 is TGTGCCAGCAGCCATCTTGGTGGGGGGCTTTCGGAGGATGGCTACACCTTC.

This sequence joins TRBV23-1 and TRBJ1-2, with a weak D call TRBD1 (5 bases). TRBV23-1 is given ORF status, its function remaining uncertain. CDR3 length equals 15 residues. The V gene lost 2 bases and the J gene lost 5 bases, with 15 bases spanning the gap. The CDR3 DNA reads TGCGCCAGCAGTCAACCGGGACCGACGGAGTATGGCTACACCTTC. Translated: CASSQPGPTEYGYTF.

V usage is TRBV6-5 and J usage is TRBJ2-1; 7 bases align to TRBD2. This CDR3 spans 16 amino acids. CDR1 and CDR2 (germline): MNHEY, SVGAGI. V was clipped by 0 bases and J by 3 bases; unmatched bases: 5. The CDR3 region has the DNA TGTGCCAGCAGTTACTCAAGGGACTACCTCTACAATGAGCAGTTCTTC. Translating it yields CASSYSRDYLYNEQFF.

The rearrangement joins TRBV27 to TRBJ2-7, with D tentatively TRBD1 or TRBD2 (6 bases each). Trimming removed 4 bases at V and 0 bases at J, with 13 bases between. CDR3 length: 15 amino acids. Germline V gene data show CDR1 as MNHEY and CDR2 as SMNVEV (reference sequence). The CDR3 loop reads CASSWGAGSSYEQYF. CDR3 nucleotide sequence: TGTGCCAGCAGTTGGGGGGCAGGGAGCTCCTACGAGCAGTACTTC.

The chain has TRBV5-4 and TRBJ2-2; TRBD1 agrees at 10 bases. CDR1 and CDR2 (germline): SGHNT, YYREEE (reference sequence). Unmatched junction bases numbered 2, after V lost 3 bases and J lost 3 bases. This CDR3 comprises 15 residues. Written as DNA, the CDR3 is TGTGCCAGCAGCTCCGGGACAGGGGACACCGGGGAGCTGTTTTTT. It translates to CASSSGTGDTGELFF.

The CDR3 DNA reads as TGTGCCAGCAGCTTAGAGGCTAGCGGGAGATATTCACAAGAGACCCAGTACTTC. It specifies CASSLEASGRYSQETQYF. The genes are TRBV11-2 and TRBJ2-5; 10 nucleotides align to TRBD2. The CDR3 covers 18 residues. Germline V gene sequence: CDR1 SGHAT, CDR2 FQNNGV. V gave up 0 bases and J gave up 2 bases; unmatched junction bases: 9.

The rearrangement joins TRBV5-6 to TRBJ1-1; 11 bases are a match to TRBD1. The trim removed 4 bases at V and 5 bases at J, leaving 4 bases unmatched. From germline, CDR1 is SGHDT and CDR2 YYEEEE. The CDR3 is 14 residues long. The CDR3 DNA reads as TGTGCCAGCAGCCCAGGACAGGGGGCGACTGAAGCTTTCTTT. It codes for CASSPGQGATEAFF.